This entry describes one TCR beta chain. The data originate from a study of blood T cell repertoires in COVID-19. Across the study: Italy, Spain and the United States were the sources of the convalescent and acute COVID-19 samples. In each case, the material was cDNA or gDNA derived from T cells, B-cell-depleted T cells, or PBMCs.

How the authors handled the data: Quantification of nucleated cells was approximated via reference gene primer amplification. The method was immunoSEQ multiplex PCR; TCRdb's version includes in-frame clones alone and lacks a portion of them. Clone size and the V and J calls come from that table; the DNA yielded D and trimming. Altogether 200,000 to 250,000 clones are present, about four fifths being singletons, with the ten largest covering about 9%. Trimming cost V 4 bases and J 10 bases; bases outside gene matches: 7. The germline V gene has CDR1 SGHNT and CDR2 YYREEE (reference sequence). The CDR3 has 14 residues.

The gene calls are TRBV5-4 and TRBJ1-4; 10 bases match TRBD1. This sequence originates from an elderly man with acute or convalescent COVID-19. The sample comprised peripheral blood. The CDR3 is CASSPRDRGGKLFF. DNA for the CDR3: TGTGCCAGCAGCCCCCGGGACAGGGGCGGAAAACTGTTTTTT.